The TCR beta chain described here comes from a study of memory CD4+ T cells and cytomegalovirus serostatus. V was cut by 2 bases and J by 0 bases, with 20 bases left in between. CDR3 length: 20 residues. Germline CDR1 MNHEY, CDR2 SMNVEV (reference sequence). Findings of the study overall: Median bootstrapped AUC for CMV status was around 0.95 originally, 0.9 to 0.93 US-trained.

This clone was detected a few times. The antigen remains undetermined. In the original analysis: After removing out-of-frame reads, millions of distinct TCRbeta sequences remained. The data were produced by immunoSEQ multiplex PCR, yet TCRdb's version contains in-frame clones alone and is incomplete. V and J calls plus clone size are reproduced from that table; the DNA served to infer D and trimming. Of some 41,000 clones listed, 76% were seen once; the top ten hold around 6.6%. Single viable CD3+CD4+CD8-CD45RO+ cells were sorted as the memory CD4+ T cells. CMV serostatus came from serum IgG against pp150, pp28, p38, p52. Positive selection with CD4 microbeads enriched total CD4+ T cells.

Sequencing was carried out using memory CD4+ T cells from blood. This clonotype was sampled from an adult in good health and CMV-seronegative. V is TRBV27 and J is TRBJ2-6; D tentatively reads TRBD1 or TRBD2 (6 bases each). CDR3 bases: TGTGCCAGCAGTTTAAGAGGGGGGAACAAGGCGGCCTCTGGGGCCAACGTCCTGACTTTC. It encodes CASSLRGGNKAASGANVLTF.